The sequence of this T cell receptor (beta chain) was determined in a study of T cell responses to AZD1222 COVID-19 vaccine. The protocol was immunoSEQ multiplex PCR, while the TCRdb copy is restricted to in-frame clones and leaves out a portion. Of 150,000 to 160,000 clones in the sample, 90% are singletons; the top ten hold 1.8%. Germline CDR1 is SGHKS and CDR2 is YYEKEE (reference sequence). V dropped 5 bases and J dropped 2 bases, with 10 bases sitting between them. The CDR3 is made up of 13 amino acids. The receptor was isolated from an adult in good health. The gene calls are TRBV5-5 and TRBJ1-1; D is unclear. The sample was peripheral blood, taken on day 0 of AZD1222 vaccination. DNA for the CDR3: TGTGCCAGCAGTTGGGCCCTTAACACTGAAGCTTTCTTT. It yields the protein CASSWALNTEAFF.